These 30 T cell receptor beta chains originate from one sample sequenced in a study of vaccination effects on CD4 cells after COVID-19 (dated by TCRdb to between 2022 and 2023). The antigens these receptors bind are not known. The method was the immunoSEQ multiplex PCR assay. This is the immuneACCESS table as TCRdb keeps it, with only in-frame sequences that have V and J called. A part of the clones is gone; compared with another copy, unresolved V genes explain less than half, and the rest is unexplained. For this sample there are about 27,000 clones; 72% appear just once. The ten biggest clones cover roughly 10% of the sample. To identify antigen-specific CD4+ T cell clonotypes by their expansion, the ViraFEST assay first stimulated PBMC with viral peptide pools and then applied TCR sequencing. After less than 13 days of culture, CD4+ T cells were isolated with the EasySep CD4+ T cell isolation kit. Healthy vaccine recipients had no prior SARS-CoV-2 infection, confirmed by negative nucleocapsid antibodies before and after vaccination.

The sequences come from CD4+ T cells from PBMCs cultured with SARS-CoV-2 spike peptides, collected before COVID-19 vaccination. The sample's cell subset or site label, in plain terms: SARS-CoV-2 spike overlapping peptide pool stimulation. The receptor set was obtained from a human donor who received a COVID-19 vaccine.

The chain uses TRBV6-1 and TRBJ1-5; D unclear. This CDR3 is built from 16 residues. The germline V gene has CDR1 MNHNS and CDR2 SASEGT. V was cut by 2 bases and J by 2 bases, with 13 bases left in between. As DNA, the CDR3 is TGTGCCAGCAGTGAACGTCCCCTAGTGCGCAATCAGCCCCAGCATTTT. This codes for CASSERPLVRNQPQHF.

V usage is TRBV13 and J usage is TRBJ1-6; D uncertain. The CDR3 loop spans 15 amino acids. Trimming left V 4 bases short and J 6 bases short, with 13 bases between. From germline, CDR1 is PRHDT and CDR2 FYEKMQ (reference sequence). In nucleotides, the CDR3 is TGTGCCAGCAGCTCGAAACGGTTCCCTAATTCACCCCTCCACTTT. Protein: CASSSKRFPNSPLHF.

This clone was counted between two and nine times. This chain joins TRBV3-1 (or the pseudogene TRBV3-2) and TRBJ1-6, with TRBD1 identical over 8 bases. The CDR3 extends over 16 amino acids. V trimming: 5 bases; J trimming: 7 bases; junction bases outside the gene matches: 10. Germline V CDR1 and CDR2: LGHDT, YNNKEL (reference sequence). The CDR3 nucleotides are TGTGCCAGCAGCTCCGGGACAGGAGGGGAAAATTCACCCCTCCACTTT. It translates to CASSSGTGGENSPLHF.

This clone was seen a few times. CDR3 nucleotide sequence: TGTGCCAGCTCACCCCCTGGGGGCAGGGGGCCCCAAGAGACCCAGTACTTC. Its translation: CASSPPGGRGPQETQYF. The rearrangement uses TRBV18 and TRBJ2-5; 8 bases agree with TRBD1. This CDR3 comprises 17 residues. Germline V gene sequence: CDR1 KGHSH, CDR2 LQKENI. The J segment lost 1 base and the V segment lost 3 bases, leaving 10 bases of the junction unmatched.

The chain employs TRBV27 and TRBJ1-1, with D perhaps matching TRBD1 (5 bases). Trimming removed 5 bases from V and 3 bases from J, with 13 bases in between. This CDR3 has 14 amino acids. The germline V gene has CDR1 MNHEY and CDR2 SMNVEV (reference sequence). This CDR3 is CASSTTEFHTEAFF. The CDR3 bases are TGTGCCAGCAGTACGACAGAATTCCACACTGAAGCTTTCTTT.

The chain is built from TRBV19 and TRBJ2-7; 9 bases agree with TRBD2. J gave up 0 bases and V 1 base, and 1 base lay outside the gene matches. Germline lookup yields CDR1 LNHDA and CDR2 SQIVND (reference sequence). The CDR3 consists of 15 residues. The CDR3 DNA follows: TGTGCCAGTAGTATAGGTAGCGGGAGCTCCTACGAGCAGTACTTC. Its protein is CASSIGSGSSYEQYF.

The V call is TRBV19, the J call TRBJ2-1; possible D gene TRBD2, 6 bases. V was clipped by 3 bases and J by 8 bases, with 14 bases between them. Germline-derived CDR1 and CDR2 are LNHDA and SQIVND (reference sequence). The CDR3 is 14 residues long. Written as DNA, the CDR3 is TGTGCCAGTAGTATTCGTTGGGGAGGTGATGAGCAGTTCTTC. This codes for CASSIRWGGDEQFF.

The chain combines TRBV6-5 with TRBJ1-2, with 9 bases aligning to TRBD1. The junction had 12 bases not matched to a gene; V was cut back by 6 bases and J by 7 bases. This CDR3 is 15 amino acids long. The germline V gene encodes CDR1 MNHEY and CDR2 SVGAGI. The CDR3 nucleotides read TGTGCCAGCAGGATCCCGGGACAGGGTAAGGGTGGCTACACCTTC. It translates to CASRIPGQGKGGYTF.

The chain uses TRBV11-2 and TRBJ2-1; 13 positions match TRBD2. The CDR3 has 19 amino acids. The J segment lost 4 bases and the V segment lost 0 bases, leaving 9 bases of the junction unmatched. The germline gives CDR1 SGHAT, CDR2 FQNNGV. The CDR3 region is CASSLELGLAGESYNEQFF. The CDR3 DNA reads TGTGCCAGCAGCTTAGAGTTAGGACTAGCGGGAGAGAGTTACAATGAGCAGTTCTTC.

The chain has TRBV21-1 and TRBJ1-1; TRBD1, the table's D call, was not compared with the DNA. TRBV21-1 is marked as a pseudogene. The CDR3 spans 15 residues. The CDR3 is CASSPSTGANTEAFF. The CDR3 DNA is TGTGCCAGCAGCCCGAGCACAGGGGCGAACACTGAAGCTTTCTTT.

The rearrangement links TRBV5-1 to TRBJ2-3; D unclear. Trimming removed 0 bases from V and 5 bases from J, with 4 bases in between. CDR1 is SGHRS, CDR2 YFSETQ, per germline. The CDR3 runs to 12 residues. CDR3 in amino acids: CASSLGEDTQYF. DNA of the CDR3: TGCGCCAGCAGCTTGGGGGAAGATACGCAGTATTTT.

This clone was found a few times. The rearrangement uses TRBV6-6 and TRBJ1-1; the D gene is possibly TRBD1 (6 bases). This CDR3 comprises 12 residues. Looked up from germline, CDR1 is MNHNY and CDR2 is SVGAGI (reference sequence). V was pared by 4 bases and J by 8 bases, with 11 bases between. CDR3 nucleotide sequence: TGTGCCAGCAGTTTAACAGGGCACGAAGCTTTCTTT. It specifies CASSLTGHEAFF.

The genes are TRBV24-1 and TRBJ2-3; D is ambiguous. This CDR3 comprises 13 residues. V lost 7 bases and J lost 2, with 9 bases in between. The V gene's germline CDR1 is KGHDR and CDR2 SFDVKD. CDR3 residues: CATRGQYTDTQYF. The DNA for the CDR3 is TGTGCCACCAGAGGGCAGTACACAGATACGCAGTATTTT.

The table lists this clone with a few counts. This chain links TRBV30 with TRBJ1-3; D remains unclear. Germline CDR1 is GTSNPN and CDR2 is SVGIG (reference sequence). The CDR3 runs to 15 residues. V lost 0 bases and J lost 0, with 9 bases in between. CDR3 sequence reads: CAWSVSRSSGNTIYF. As DNA, the CDR3 is TGTGCCTGGAGTGTCTCTAGGAGCTCTGGAAACACCATATATTTT.

Only a few counts were recorded for this clone. This chain connects TRBV29-1 to TRBJ2-7, with TRBD2 identical over 12 bases. CDR3 length equals 13 residues. V gave up 3 bases and J gave up 6 bases; unmatched junction bases: 3. Germline assignment: CDR1 SQVTM and CDR2 ANQGSEA. The CDR3: CSVELAGGLEQYF. The CDR3 region has the DNA TGCAGCGTTGAGCTAGCGGGAGGGCTCGAGCAGTACTTC.

The chain carries TRBV2 and TRBJ2-7, with D uncertain. Trimming took off 2 bases at V and 3 bases at J, with 14 bases between the two ends. This CDR3 region has 15 residues. Looked up from germline, CDR1 is SNHLY and CDR2 is FYNNEI. The CDR3 DNA follows: TGTGCCAGCAGTGAAAAGGTCCTGGTTCGCTACGAGCAGTACTTC. Amino acids: CASSEKVLVRYEQYF.

The rearrangement links TRBV2 to TRBJ2-3, with D possibly TRBD1 on 5 matching bases. There are 15 residues in the CDR3. Between the trimmed V and J ends, which lost 8 bases and 2 bases, there was a span of 17 bases. The V gene's germline CDR1 is SNHLY and CDR2 FYNNEI. The CDR3 DNA follows: TGTGCCAGCCCGACGGTGCAGGGAAACACAGATACGCAGTATTTT. Residues: CASPTVQGNTDTQYF.

The J gene is TRBJ1-2, the V gene TRBV6-5, with D tentatively TRBD1 (6 bases). This CDR3 is 14 amino acids long. In germline, CDR1 is MNHEY, CDR2 SVGAGI. Deletions cut 5 bases from V and 8 bases from J, with 18 bases between. CDR3 sequence (DNA): TGTGCCAGCAGTCGGGGAGTCGGGGGGCGCGGCTACACCTTC. Translation gives CASSRGVGGRGYTF.

This CDR3 is CASSIGRLAGAFSYNEQFF. In DNA, the CDR3 is TGTGCCAGTAGTATAGGTCGACTAGCGGGGGCTTTTTCCTACAATGAGCAGTTCTTC. The J gene is TRBJ2-1, the V gene TRBV19; 12 nucleotides match TRBD2. The CDR3 is made up of 19 amino acids. With V trimmed by 1 base and J by 1 base, 8 bases remained unmatched. Looked up from germline, CDR1 is LNHDA and CDR2 is SQIVND (reference sequence).

This clone was picked up one time. The chain joins TRBV5-1 to TRBJ2-1; TRBD2 agrees at 7 bases. The germline gives CDR1 SGHRS, CDR2 YFSETQ. V was clipped by 6 bases and J by 5 bases; unmatched bases: 11. The CDR3 spans 15 residues. The CDR3 is CASISGGSLDNEQFF. As DNA, the CDR3 is TGCGCCAGCATTAGTGGCGGGAGCTTAGACAATGAGCAGTTCTTC. Supplemented by reference TRBV5-1 and TRBJ2-1, the full variable domain reads KAGVTQTPRYLIKTRGQQVTLSCSPISGHRSVSWYQQTPGQGLQFLFEYFSETQRNKGNFPGRFSGRQFSNSRSEMNVSTLELGDSALYLCASISGGSLDNEQFFGPGTRLTVL.

The genes are TRBV29-1 and TRBJ1-1; the D gene is possibly TRBD1 (5 bases). V lost 4 bases, J lost 5 bases, and 14 bases lay in between. This CDR3 region has 13 residues. The germline V gene encodes CDR1 SQVTM and CDR2 ANQGSEA. As DNA, the CDR3 is TGCAGCGTTGGTTATGGGGGAAGGACTGAAGCTTTCTTT. Its protein is CSVGYGGRTEAFF. Drawing the rest from reference TRBV29-1 and TRBJ1-1, the complete variable domain is SAVISQKPSRDICQRGTSLTIQCQVDSQVTMMFWYRQQPGQSLTLIATANQGSEATYESGFVIDKFPISRPNLTFSTLTVSNMSPEDSSIYLCSVGYGGRTEAFFGQGTRLTVV.

This clone appeared a few times. The chain's CDR3 is CASSLAAGGHTEAFF. The CDR3 nucleotides read TGTGCCAGCAGCTTAGCGGCAGGGGGGCACACTGAAGCTTTCTTT. V gene TRBV7-2 combines with J gene TRBJ1-1, with 7 bases identical to TRBD1. From germline, CDR1 is SGHTA and CDR2 FQGNSA. With 0 bases clipped from V and 3 bases from J, the junction kept 4 bases outside the gene matches. CDR3 length: 15 amino acids.

The rearrangement joins TRBV5-1 to TRBJ1-2; D not resolved. Germline CDR1 SGHRS, CDR2 YFSETQ. Trimming removed 0 bases at V and 0 bases at J, with 9 bases between. This CDR3 region has 15 residues. As DNA, the CDR3 is TGCGCCAGCAGCTTGGATCGCGGTCCTAACTATGGCTACACCTTC. It is translated as CASSLDRGPNYGYTF.

This clone has a single count. The chain joins TRBV15 to TRBJ2-7, with 11 positions matching TRBD2. CDR3 length: 16 residues. Unmatched junction bases numbered 4, after V lost 0 bases and J lost 3 bases. The germline gives CDR1 LNHNV, CDR2 YYDKDF (reference sequence). The CDR3 DNA reads as TGTGCCACCAGCAGAGATCTTGGGACTAGCGGCTACGAGCAGTACTTC. It encodes CATSRDLGTSGYEQYF.

A few counts support this clone. This chain joins TRBV7-9 and TRBJ1-1, with D unclear. V was trimmed by 4 bases and J by 2 bases, leaving 2 bases between them. This CDR3 has 11 residues. Germline CDR1 is SEHNR and CDR2 is FQNEAQ (reference sequence). The CDR3 protein is CASSSNTEAFF. CDR3 DNA sequence: TGTGCCAGCAGCTCAAACACTGAAGCTTTCTTT.

This clone was seen only once. The chain uses TRBV24-1 and TRBJ2-3; no definite D call. CDR3 length: 17 amino acids. Trimming stripped 3 bases from V and 0 bases from J, with 15 bases between. CDR1 is KGHDR and CDR2 is SFDVKD in the germline V gene. CDR3 DNA sequence: TGTGCCACCAGTGATAAGTTGGCAGGTCATAGCACAGATACGCAGTATTTT. It specifies CATSDKLAGHSTDTQYF.

The CDR3 DNA sequence: TGTGCCAGCTCAAGGATAGGGACAACTAATCAGCCCCAGCATTTT. Residues: CASSRIGTTNQPQHF. The chain combines TRBV18 with TRBJ1-5, with a weak D call TRBD1 (6 bases). Per germline, CDR1 KGHSH and CDR2 LQKENI. This CDR3 spans 15 amino acids. The V and J ends lost 5 bases and 4 bases respectively, with 15 bases between them.

The chain joins TRBV7-9 to TRBJ2-7, with 9 nucleotides matching TRBD1. CDR1 is SEHNR and CDR2 is FQNEAQ in the germline V gene (reference sequence). The CDR3 loop spans 16 amino acids. V lost 5 bases and J lost 3; bases outside the gene matches: 11. The CDR3 region is CASSPRQQGAIYEQYF. CDR3 in DNA: TGTGCCAGCAGCCCCCGTCAACAGGGGGCGATCTACGAGCAGTACTTC.

The gene calls are TRBV4-1 and TRBJ1-2; D possibly corresponds to TRBD1 (5 bases). In germline, CDR1 is MGHRA, CDR2 YSYEKL. The CDR3 contains 15 residues. Deletions cut 1 base from V and 1 base from J, with 10 bases between. This CDR3 is CASSQVGAGNYGYTF. DNA for the CDR3: TGCGCCAGCAGCCAAGTCGGGGCAGGTAACTATGGCTACACCTTC.

The chain uses TRBV10-2 and TRBJ1-2; 7 bases agree with TRBD1. The ends lost 7 bases at V and 5 bases at J; junction bases unmatched: 1. Per germline, CDR1 WSHSY and CDR2 SAAADI. This CDR3 has 11 residues. CDR3 loop: CASMGQYGYTF. Here the CDR3 DNA reads TGCGCCAGCATGGGACAGTATGGCTACACCTTC.